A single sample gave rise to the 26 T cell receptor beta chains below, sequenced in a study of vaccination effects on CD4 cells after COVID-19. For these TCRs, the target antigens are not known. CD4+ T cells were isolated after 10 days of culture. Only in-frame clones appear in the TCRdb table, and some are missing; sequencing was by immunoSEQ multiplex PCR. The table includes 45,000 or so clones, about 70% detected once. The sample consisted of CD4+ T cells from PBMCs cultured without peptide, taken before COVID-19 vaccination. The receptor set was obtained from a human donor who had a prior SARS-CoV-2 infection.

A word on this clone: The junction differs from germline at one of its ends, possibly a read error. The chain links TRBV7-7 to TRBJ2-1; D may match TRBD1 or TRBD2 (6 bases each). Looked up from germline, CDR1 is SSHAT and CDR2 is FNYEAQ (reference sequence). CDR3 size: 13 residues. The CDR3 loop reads CASSLGGGRGQFF. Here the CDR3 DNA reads TGTGCTAGCAGCTTAGGAGGGGGGCGAGGGCAGTTCTTC.

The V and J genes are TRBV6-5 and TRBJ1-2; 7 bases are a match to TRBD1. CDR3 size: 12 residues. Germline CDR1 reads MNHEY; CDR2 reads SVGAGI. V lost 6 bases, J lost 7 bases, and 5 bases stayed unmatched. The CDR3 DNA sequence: TGTGCCAGCAGGTACAGGGGTTCTGGCTACACCTTC. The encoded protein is CASRYRGSGYTF.

CDR3 region: CASSNGPPGANYGYTF. CDR3 nucleotide sequence: TGTGCCAGCAGTAACGGGCCTCCTGGGGCTAACTATGGCTACACCTTC. The rearrangement joins TRBV2 to TRBJ1-2, with unresolved D. The V gene lost 5 bases and the J gene lost 0 bases, with 16 bases spanning the gap. CDR3 length: 16 residues. Germline V gives CDR1 SNHLY, CDR2 FYNNEI.

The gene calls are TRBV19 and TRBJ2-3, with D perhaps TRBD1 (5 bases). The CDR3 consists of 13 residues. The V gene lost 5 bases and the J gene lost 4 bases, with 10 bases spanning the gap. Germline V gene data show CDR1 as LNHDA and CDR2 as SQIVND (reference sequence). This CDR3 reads CASSLQVADTQYF. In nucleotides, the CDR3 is TGTGCCAGTAGTTTACAGGTCGCAGATACGCAGTATTTT.

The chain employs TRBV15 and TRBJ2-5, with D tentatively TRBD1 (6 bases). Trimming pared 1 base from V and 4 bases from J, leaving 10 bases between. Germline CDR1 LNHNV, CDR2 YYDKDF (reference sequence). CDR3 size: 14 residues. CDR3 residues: CATSRGQAGETQYF. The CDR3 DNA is TGTGCCACCAGCAGAGGACAGGCCGGAGAGACCCAGTACTTC.

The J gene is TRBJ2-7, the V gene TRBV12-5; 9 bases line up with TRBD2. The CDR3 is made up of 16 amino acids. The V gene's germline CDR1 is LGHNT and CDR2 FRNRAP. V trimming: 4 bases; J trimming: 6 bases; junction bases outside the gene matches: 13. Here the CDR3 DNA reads TGTGCTAGTGGTTCCCCTGTAGGCGCGGGGGGGCGCGAGCAGTACTTC. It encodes CASGSPVGAGGREQYF.

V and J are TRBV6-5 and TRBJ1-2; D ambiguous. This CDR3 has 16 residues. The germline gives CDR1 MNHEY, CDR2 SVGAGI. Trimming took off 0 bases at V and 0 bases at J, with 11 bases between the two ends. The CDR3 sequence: CASSYSAETPNYGYTF. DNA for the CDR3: TGTGCCAGCAGTTACTCTGCTGAGACACCTAACTATGGCTACACCTTC.

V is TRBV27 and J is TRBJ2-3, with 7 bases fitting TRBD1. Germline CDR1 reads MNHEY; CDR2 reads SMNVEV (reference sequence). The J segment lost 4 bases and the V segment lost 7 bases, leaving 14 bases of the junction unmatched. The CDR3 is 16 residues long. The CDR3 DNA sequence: TGTGCCAGCACACTGAGGATGCAGGGGGTCGCAGATACGCAGTATTTT. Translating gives CASTLRMQGVADTQYF.

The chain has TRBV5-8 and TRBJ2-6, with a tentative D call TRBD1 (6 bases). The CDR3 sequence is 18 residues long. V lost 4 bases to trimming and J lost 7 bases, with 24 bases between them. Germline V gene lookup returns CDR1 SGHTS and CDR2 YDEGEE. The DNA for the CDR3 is TGTGCCAGCAGCATCCTGGTTGGGGGCGCGGTTGAAGCCAACGTCCTGACTTTC. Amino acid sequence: CASSILVGGAVEANVLTF.

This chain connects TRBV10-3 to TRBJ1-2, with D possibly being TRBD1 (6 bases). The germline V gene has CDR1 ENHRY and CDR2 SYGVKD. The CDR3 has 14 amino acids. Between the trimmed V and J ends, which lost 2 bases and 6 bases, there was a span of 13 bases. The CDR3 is CAISEGRGRDGYTF. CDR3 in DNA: TGTGCCATCAGTGAGGGCAGGGGAAGGGATGGCTACACCTTC.

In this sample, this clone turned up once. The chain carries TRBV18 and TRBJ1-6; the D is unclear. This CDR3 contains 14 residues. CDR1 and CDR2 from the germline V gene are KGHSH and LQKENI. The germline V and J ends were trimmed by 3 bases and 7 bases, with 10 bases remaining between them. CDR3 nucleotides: TGTGCCAGCTCACCCCTCGGGGAGAATTCACCCCTCCACTTT. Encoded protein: CASSPLGENSPLHF.

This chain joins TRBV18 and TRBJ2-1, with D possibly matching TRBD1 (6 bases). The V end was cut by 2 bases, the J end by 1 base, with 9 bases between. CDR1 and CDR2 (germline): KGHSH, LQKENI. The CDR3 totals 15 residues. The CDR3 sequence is CASSPGQNSYNEQFF. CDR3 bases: TGTGCCAGCTCACCAGGACAGAATTCCTACAATGAGCAGTTCTTC.

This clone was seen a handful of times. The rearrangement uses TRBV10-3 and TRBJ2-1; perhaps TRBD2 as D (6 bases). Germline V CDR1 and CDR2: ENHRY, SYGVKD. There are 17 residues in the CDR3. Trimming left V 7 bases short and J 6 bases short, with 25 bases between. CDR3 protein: CAINTLGSALFGNEQFF. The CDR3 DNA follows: TGTGCCATCAATACGCTCGGGAGCGCGCTTTTTGGCAATGAGCAGTTCTTC.

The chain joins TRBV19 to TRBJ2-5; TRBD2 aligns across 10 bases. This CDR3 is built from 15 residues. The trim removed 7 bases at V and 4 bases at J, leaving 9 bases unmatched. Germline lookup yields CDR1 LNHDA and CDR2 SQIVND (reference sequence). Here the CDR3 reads CASTPLAGVGETQYF. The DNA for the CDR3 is TGTGCCAGTACCCCTCTAGCGGGAGTTGGAGAGACCCAGTACTTC.

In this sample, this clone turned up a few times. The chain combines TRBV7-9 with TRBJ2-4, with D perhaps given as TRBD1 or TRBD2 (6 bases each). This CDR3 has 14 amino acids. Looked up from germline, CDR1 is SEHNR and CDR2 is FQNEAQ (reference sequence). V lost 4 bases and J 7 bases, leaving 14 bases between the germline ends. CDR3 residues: CASSSRGGGNIQYF. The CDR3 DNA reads TGTGCCAGCAGCTCTCGTGGAGGGGGGAACATTCAGTACTTC.

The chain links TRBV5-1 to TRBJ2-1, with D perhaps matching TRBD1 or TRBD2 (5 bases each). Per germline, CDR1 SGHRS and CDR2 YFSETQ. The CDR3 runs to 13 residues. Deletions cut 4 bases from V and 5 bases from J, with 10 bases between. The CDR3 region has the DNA TGCGCCAGCAGCATGGGACCAAACAATGAGCAGTTCTTC. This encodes CASSMGPNNEQFF.

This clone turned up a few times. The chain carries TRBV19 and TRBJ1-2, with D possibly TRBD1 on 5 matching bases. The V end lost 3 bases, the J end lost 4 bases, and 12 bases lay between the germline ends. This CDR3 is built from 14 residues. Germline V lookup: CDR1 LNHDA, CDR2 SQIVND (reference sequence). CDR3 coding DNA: TGTGCCAGTAGTATTCAGGGAGTAGTCTATGGCTACACCTTC. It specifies CASSIQGVVYGYTF.

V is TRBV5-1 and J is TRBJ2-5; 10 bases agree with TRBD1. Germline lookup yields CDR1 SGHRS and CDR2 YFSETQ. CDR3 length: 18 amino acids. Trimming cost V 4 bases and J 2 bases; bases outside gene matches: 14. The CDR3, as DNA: TGCGCCAGCAGCCTCGGACAGGGGGGCAGGCCTCGGCAAGAGACCCAGTACTTC. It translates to CASSLGQGGRPRQETQYF.

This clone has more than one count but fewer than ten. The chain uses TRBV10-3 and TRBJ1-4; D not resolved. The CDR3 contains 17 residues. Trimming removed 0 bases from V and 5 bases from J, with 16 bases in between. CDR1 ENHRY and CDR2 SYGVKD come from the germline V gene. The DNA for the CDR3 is TGTGCCATCAGTGAGTCGGTCGGTGTCGGCGCGAATGAAAAACTGTTTTTT. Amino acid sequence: CAISESVGVGANEKLFF.

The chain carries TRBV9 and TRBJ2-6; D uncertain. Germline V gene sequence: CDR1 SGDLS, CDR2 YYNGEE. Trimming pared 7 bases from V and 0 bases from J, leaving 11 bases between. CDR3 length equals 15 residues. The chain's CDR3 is CASHKQSSGANVLTF. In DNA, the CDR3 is TGTGCCAGCCATAAGCAGTCCTCTGGGGCCAACGTCCTGACTTTC.

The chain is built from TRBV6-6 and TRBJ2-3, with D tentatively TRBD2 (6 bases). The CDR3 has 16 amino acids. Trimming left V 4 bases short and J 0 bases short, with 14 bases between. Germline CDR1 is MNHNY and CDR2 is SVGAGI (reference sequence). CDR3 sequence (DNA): TGTGCCAGCAGTTTAAGGGCTAGCGAGAGCACAGATACGCAGTATTTT. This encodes CASSLRASESTDTQYF.

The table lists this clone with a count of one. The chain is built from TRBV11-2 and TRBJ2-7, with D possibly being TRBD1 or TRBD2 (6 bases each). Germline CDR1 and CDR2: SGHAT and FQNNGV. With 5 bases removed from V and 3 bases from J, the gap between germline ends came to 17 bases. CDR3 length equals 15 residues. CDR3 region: CASSPNPGGGYEQYF. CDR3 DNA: TGTGCCAGCAGCCCCAATCCCGGGGGCGGCTACGAGCAGTACTTC.

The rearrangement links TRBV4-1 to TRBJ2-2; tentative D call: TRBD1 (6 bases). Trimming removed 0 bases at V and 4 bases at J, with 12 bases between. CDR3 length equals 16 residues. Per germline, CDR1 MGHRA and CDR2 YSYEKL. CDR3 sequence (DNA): TGCGCCAGCAGCCAAGAGAGGACAGCTATCACCGGGGAGCTGTTTTTT. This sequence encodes CASSQERTAITGELFF.

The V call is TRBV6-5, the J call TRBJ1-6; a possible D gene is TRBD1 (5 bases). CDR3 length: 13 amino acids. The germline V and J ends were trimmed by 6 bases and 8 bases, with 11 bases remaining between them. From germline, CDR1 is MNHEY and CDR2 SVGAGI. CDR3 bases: TGTGCCAGCAGCCTCGGGGGGGATTCACCCCTCCACTTT. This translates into CASSLGGDSPLHF.

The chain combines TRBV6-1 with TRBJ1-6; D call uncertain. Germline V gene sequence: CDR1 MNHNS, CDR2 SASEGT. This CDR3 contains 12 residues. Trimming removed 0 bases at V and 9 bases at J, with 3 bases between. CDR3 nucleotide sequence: TGTGCCAGCAGTGAAGCGATTTCACCCCTCCACTTT. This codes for CASSEAISPLHF.

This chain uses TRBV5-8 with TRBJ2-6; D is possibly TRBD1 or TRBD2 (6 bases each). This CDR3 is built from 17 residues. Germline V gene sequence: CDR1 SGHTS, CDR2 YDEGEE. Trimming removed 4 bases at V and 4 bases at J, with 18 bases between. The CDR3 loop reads CASSTRPGAGGANVLTF. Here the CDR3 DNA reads TGTGCCAGCAGCACCAGACCGGGGGCAGGGGGGGCCAACGTCCTGACTTTC.